This T cell receptor beta chain derives from a study of blood T cell repertoires in COVID-19. Study-level background: From T cells, B-cell-depleted T cells, or PBMCs came the material, which was cDNA or gDNA.

Germline CDR1 SGHNT, CDR2 YENEEA. The CDR3 sequence is 14 residues long. The J segment lost 4 bases and the V segment lost 5 bases, leaving 6 bases of the junction unmatched. Here immunoSEQ multiplex PCR was the method, and the copy in TCRdb shows in-frame clones only, minus some. The sample has 100,000 or so clones, roughly 80% seen once. This clonotype originated in a man in his sixties with active or convalescent COVID-19. Sequencing used peripheral blood. The rearrangement joins TRBV11-3 to TRBJ2-7, with 9 bases lining up with TRBD1. This CDR3 is CASSPRDRDYEQYF. CDR3 in DNA: TGTGCCAGCAGCCCCCGGGACAGGGATTACGAGCAGTACTTC. Full variable domain (remainder filled in from reference TRBV11-3 and TRBJ2-7): EAGVVQSPRYKIIEKKQPVAFWCNPISGHNTLYWYLQNLGQGPELLIRYENEEAVDDSQLPKDRFSAERLKGVDSTLKIQPAELGDSAVYLCASSPRDRDYEQYFGPGTRLTVT.